A single sample is the source of the 8 T cell receptor beta chains below, sequenced in a study of cytomegalovirus exposure and HLA in healthy donors (dated by TCRdb to 2016 to 2017). The library was made by the immunoSEQ multiplex PCR assay. For the multiplex PCR, a mixture combining 60 forward primers for TCR Vbeta segments and 13 reverse primers for TCR Jbeta segments was used. Here the immuneACCESS table is served through TCRdb, limited to in-frame sequences with V and J called. Missing clones are a known gap in these copies; in checked studies unresolved V genes cover under half, and the rest lacks a known reason. The sample data list 150,000 to 200,000 clones, and around 72% of these were observed just once. The ten biggest clones cover about 7% of the sample. Sequencing was performed on PBMCs. Receptor source: a man aged 40-49 years in good health and CMV-seropositive.

This sequence joins TRBV5-1 and TRBJ1-2; no clear D gene. Trimming removed 5 bases at V and 2 bases at J, with 7 bases between. CDR1 is SGHRS, CDR2 YFSETQ, per germline. This CDR3 comprises 12 residues. The CDR3 region is CASSSSNYGYTF. Written as DNA, the CDR3 is TGCGCCAGCAGTTCCTCCAACTATGGCTACACCTTC.

Note on this clone: The junction departs from the called germline gene at one end, perhaps through a read error. Within the sample, other DNA sequences also encode this same CDR3. The chain carries TRBV29-1 and TRBJ2-6; D may be TRBD1 (5 bases). From germline, CDR1 is SQVTM and CDR2 ANQGSEA. The CDR3 extends over 15 amino acids. Here the CDR3 reads CSVGRANSGANVLTF. CDR3 coding DNA: TGCAGCGTGGGGCGAGCCAACTCTGGGGCCAACGTCCTGACCTTC.

The chain is built from TRBV7-9 and TRBJ2-4; weak D call: TRBD1 (6 bases). Germline CDR1 and CDR2: SEHNR and FQNEAQ (reference sequence). The V end was cut by 2 bases, the J end by 7 bases, with 24 bases between. The CDR3 length is 18 residues. The CDR3 DNA is TGTGCCAGCAGCTTACCCACGCCGGGACACGGAACGAGGAACATTCAGTACTTC. This gives the protein CASSLPTPGHGTRNIQYF.

The genes are TRBV4-3 and TRBJ2-5; 8 bases agree with TRBD1. The CDR3 extends over 16 amino acids. Unmatched junction bases numbered 6, after V lost 1 base and J lost 2 bases. Germline CDR1 and CDR2: LGHNA and YSLEER. CDR3 DNA: TGCGCCAGCAGCCAAGGGACAGGGTTTGGACAAGAGACCCAGTACTTC. It codes for CASSQGTGFGQETQYF.

The chain recombines TRBV5-6 with TRBJ2-1, with 9 positions matching TRBD2. The germline V gene encodes CDR1 SGHDT and CDR2 YYEEEE. The CDR3 contains 15 residues. The trim removed 4 bases at V and 7 bases at J, leaving 9 bases unmatched. CDR3 nucleotides: TGTGCCAGCAGCGAGGGCGGGGGGGCCTTGAATGAGCAGTTCTTC. It yields the protein CASSEGGGALNEQFF.

In this sample, this clone turned up a few times. The V gene is TRBV27, the J gene TRBJ1-1, with 8 bases that match TRBD1. CDR3 size: 15 residues. The germline V gene has CDR1 MNHEY and CDR2 SMNVEV (reference sequence). J gave up 1 base and V 5 bases, and 6 bases lay outside the gene matches. CDR3 amino acids: CASSLWTGPNTEAFF. The DNA for the CDR3 is TGTGCCAGCAGTCTCTGGACAGGGCCGAACACTGAAGCTTTCTTT.

DNA for the CDR3: TGTGCCAGCAGCCCAGACAGGGATCAGGGCGAGCAGTACTTC. Its translation is CASSPDRDQGEQYF. This chain uses TRBV5-6 with TRBJ2-7, with 7 bases lining up with TRBD1. After removal of 4 bases from V and 6 bases from J, the junction contained 10 bases not matched to a gene. CDR3 length: 14 amino acids. Germline V gene sequence: CDR1 SGHDT, CDR2 YYEEEE.

This clone was detected only a few times. The rearrangement uses TRBV6-6 and TRBJ2-2, with TRBD1 identical over 10 bases. The CDR3 has 16 residues. Germline V gene data show CDR1 as MNHNY and CDR2 as SVGAGI (reference sequence). Trimming removed 6 bases from V and 4 bases from J; junction bases left unmatched: 8. The CDR3 sequence: CASSNKGTGVTGELFF. CDR3 nucleotides: TGTGCCAGCAGCAATAAGGGGACAGGGGTCACCGGGGAGCTGTTTTTT.